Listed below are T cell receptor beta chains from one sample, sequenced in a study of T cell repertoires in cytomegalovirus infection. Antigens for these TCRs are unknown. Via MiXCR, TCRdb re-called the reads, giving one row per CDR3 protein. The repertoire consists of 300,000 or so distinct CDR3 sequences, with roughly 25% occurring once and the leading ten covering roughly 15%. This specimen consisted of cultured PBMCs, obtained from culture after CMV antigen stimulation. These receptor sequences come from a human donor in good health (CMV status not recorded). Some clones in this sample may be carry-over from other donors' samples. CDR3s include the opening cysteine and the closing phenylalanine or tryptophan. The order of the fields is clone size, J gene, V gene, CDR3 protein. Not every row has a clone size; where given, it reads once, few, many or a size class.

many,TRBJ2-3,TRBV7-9,CASILERSSDTQYF
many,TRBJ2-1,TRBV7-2,CASSLIAGGLGNEQFF
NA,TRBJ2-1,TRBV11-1,CASSAGQGRNNEQFF
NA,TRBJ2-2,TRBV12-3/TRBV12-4,CASSLRLTNTGELFF
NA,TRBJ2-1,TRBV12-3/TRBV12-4,CASRGLAGGFYNEQFF
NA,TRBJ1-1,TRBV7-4,CASSSLRGRLNTEAFF
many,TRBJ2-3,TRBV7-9,CASSSGLGILGADTQYF
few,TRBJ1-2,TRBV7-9,CASWGDSVNYGYTF
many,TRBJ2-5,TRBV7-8,CASISRDRGSQETQYF
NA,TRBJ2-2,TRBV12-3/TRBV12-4,CASSPTRGRSTGELFF
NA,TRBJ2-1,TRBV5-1,CASSSGGPYNEQFF
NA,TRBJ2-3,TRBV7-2,CASSLVSAVVGGTDTQYF
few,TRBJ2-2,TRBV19,CASSPDGVRNTGELFF
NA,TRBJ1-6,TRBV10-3,CAISFGTDHNSPLHF
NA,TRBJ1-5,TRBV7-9,CASRGPRQFKGRENQPQHF
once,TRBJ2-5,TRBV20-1,CSARESIQETQYF
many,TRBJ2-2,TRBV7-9,CASSIWEDETGELFF
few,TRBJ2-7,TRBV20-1,CSAPPPGLAGGNYEQYF
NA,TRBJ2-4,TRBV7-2,CASSFNGKNIQYF
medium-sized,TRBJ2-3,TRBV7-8,CASSLASGRADTQYF
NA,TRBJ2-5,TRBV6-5,CASEKQGAKETQYF
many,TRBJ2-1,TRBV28,CASSSGTSGSAGEQFF
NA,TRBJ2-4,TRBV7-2,CASSLEGGGNIQYF
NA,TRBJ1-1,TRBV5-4,CASSRKGRMNTEAFF
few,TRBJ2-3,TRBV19,CASRDRSTDTQYF
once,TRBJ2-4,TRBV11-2,CASSWGQPFNIQYF
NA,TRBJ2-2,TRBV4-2,CASSQDPRVGELFF
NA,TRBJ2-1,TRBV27,CASSSGGRAGEQFF
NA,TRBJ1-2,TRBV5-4,CASSSGGDGYTF
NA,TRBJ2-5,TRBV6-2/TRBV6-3,CASRPRVLETQYF
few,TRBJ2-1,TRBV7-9,CASSFRQREKNNEQFF
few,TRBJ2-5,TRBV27,CASSSYRALETQYF
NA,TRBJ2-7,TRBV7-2,CASSVAGGLYYEQYF
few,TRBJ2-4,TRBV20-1,CSARGTGVLAKNIQYF
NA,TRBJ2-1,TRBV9,CASSARMSLDNEQFF
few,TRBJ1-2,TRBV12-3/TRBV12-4,CASRNTGEEGGYTF
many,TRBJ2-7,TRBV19,CASTPGYGVGEQYF
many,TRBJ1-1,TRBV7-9,CASSLAISTRQPLNTEAFF
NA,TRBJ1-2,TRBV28,CASTSPLRTLPGYGYTF
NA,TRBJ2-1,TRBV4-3,CASSQETGVREQFF
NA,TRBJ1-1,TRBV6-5,CASSYSGGQTEAFF
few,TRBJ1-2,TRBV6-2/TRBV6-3,CASRPYTGDNYGYTF
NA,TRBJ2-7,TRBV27,CASSLRGHTEQYF
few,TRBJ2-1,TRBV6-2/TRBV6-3,CASTGGGVQFSYNEQFF
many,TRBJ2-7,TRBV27,CASSPIGGPGQVSYEQYF
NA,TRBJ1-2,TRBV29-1,CSAQGARYGYTF
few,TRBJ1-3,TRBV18,CASSPPGGNGNTIYF
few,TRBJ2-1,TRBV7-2,CASSFATGNEQFF
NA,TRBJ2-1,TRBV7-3,CASSTREYNEQFF
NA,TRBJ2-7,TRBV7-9,CASSYSAGFPYEQYF
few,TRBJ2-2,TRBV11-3,CASSQGTAREGELFF
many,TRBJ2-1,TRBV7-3,CASSLSGAGGASYNEQFF
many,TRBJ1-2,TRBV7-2,CASSLGTANYGYTF
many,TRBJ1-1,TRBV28,CASRTTFYRPGEGFTEAFF
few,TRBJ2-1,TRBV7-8,CASRGQGNNEQFF
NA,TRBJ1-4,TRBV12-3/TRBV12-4,CASSWTGPMANEKLFF
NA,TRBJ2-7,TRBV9,CASSVGYLRNYEQYF
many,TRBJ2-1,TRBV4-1,CASSQVVVAGDEQFF
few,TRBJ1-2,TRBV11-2,CASSPIGDYQLSNYGYTF
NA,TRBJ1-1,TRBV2,CASSDHPGQGMMGTEAFF